A selection of T cell receptor beta chains follows, all from one sample in a study of T-cell reconstitution after alpha-beta-depleted transplantation in children. TCRdb used MiXCR to reprocess the PCR reads, holding one entry per CDR3 protein. The table has about 540,000 distinct CDR3 sequences, about 16% seen once. Sequenced material: PBMCs from the stem cell graft donor, taken from the stem cell graft. The receptors were sampled from a human donor who donated a stem cell graft to a child with acute lymphoblastic leukemia. The CDR3 runs from the conserved cysteine through the conserved F or W. Fields, in order: J gene, V gene, D gene, clone size, CDR3 DNA, CDR3 protein. The D gene is left open where the match is weak. The listing skips clone size in some rows; elsewhere it reads once, few, many or a size class.

TRBJ2-1 | TRBV10-2 | - | few | TGCGCCAGCTTTGGGGGTCTGGGGGGCAATGAGCAGTTCTTC | CASFGGLGGNEQFF
TRBJ1-3 | TRBV29-1 | - | - | TGCAGCGTCGGGCCCAGAGCGGTTGGAAACACCATATATTTT | CSVGPRAVGNTIYF
TRBJ1-1 | TRBV6-1 | TRBD1 | - | TGTGCCACACTTCAAGAGGGGAGGGGGCAGAACACTGAAGCTTTCTTT | CATLQEGRGQNTEAFF
TRBJ1-1 | TRBV29-1 | - | - | TGCAGCGTGCCGGCCGGGAGCACTGAAGCTTTCTTT | CSVPAGSTEAFF
TRBJ2-3 | TRBV7-6 | - | - | TGTGCCAGCAGCTTAGAAGGCCGGGTTGGGGGTGCAGATACGCAGTATTTT | CASSLEGRVGGADTQYF
TRBJ1-3 | TRBV19 | - | - | TGTGCCAGTGCCGGGGGACTCGCCCGGACAGTGCGGAACACCATATATTTT | CASAGGLARTVRNTIYF
TRBJ2-3 | TRBV7-2 | - | few | TGTGCCAGCAGCTTAGCTAGGCTATTAAATACGCAGTATTTT | CASSLARLLNTQYF
TRBJ2-1 | TRBV5-1 | TRBD2 | - | TGCGCCAGCAGCTTGGCCGATATACGGGGGGTTTCTGAGCAGTTCTTC | CASSLADIRGVSEQFF
TRBJ2-2 | TRBV12-3/TRBV12-4 | - | few | TGTGCCAGCAGCCTCACAGGGGAGGTACACCGCGGGGAGCTGTTTTTT | CASSLTGEVHRGELFF
TRBJ2-7 | TRBV5-1 | - | few | TGCGCCAGCAGCGCCTGGGACTCGGCCTACGAGCAGTACTTC | CASSAWDSAYEQYF